The TCR beta chain described here comes from a study of T cells in Graves' hyperthyroidism and ophthalmopathy (dated by TCRdb to the late 2010s). With regard to the full study: Peripheral blood was sampled at the time of initial diagnosis, prior to any treatment. To identify TCR V-J signatures that set the groups apart, the researchers used a discovery cohort of 100 or so patients, made up of 43 with Graves' ophthalmopathy and around 58 with stable Graves' hyperthyroidism. Prospective prediction of ophthalmopathy was tested in an independent validation cohort consisting of 18 to 20 hyperthyroidism patients and around 16 patients who later progressed to ophthalmopathy. The roughly 94 discovery patients were randomly divided into training and test sets at a 7:3 ratio. In about 6 Graves' hyperthyroidism patients, the study also compared T-cell repertoires from thyroid tissue with T-cell repertoires from blood. Once sampling was done, hyperthyroidism patients were given methimazole at a starting dose of 30 mg daily, whereas ophthalmopathy patients were given high-dose intravenous methylprednisolone. TCR Vbeta CDR3 sequencing of roughly 140 peripheral blood samples (over 40 ophthalmopathy, about 74 hyperthyroidism and roughly 17 progressor patients) is reported in the paper. What the authors observed across the whole study: During validation, the model predicted progression to ophthalmopathy a median of around six months ahead of onset, with roughly 65% sensitivity and almost 75% specificity. A 13 V-J signature model separated ophthalmopathy from stable hyperthyroidism, with 87.88% sensitivity and 81.08% specificity in cross-validation and 80%/75% in testing. Sample size was not statistically predetermined, and blinding of investigators to group allocation was not performed. Most expanded thyroid clonotypes (frequency above 0.001) were also found in blood, which suggests that blood repertoires may mirror thyroid immune responses.

Trimming at the junction amounts to 2 bases on V and 8 bases on J, and the germline ends lie 7 bases apart. Spanning cysteine to phenylalanine, the CDR3 consists of 12 amino acids. Just the 36-base CDR3 DNA is kept, in frame starting at base 1. CDR1 and CDR2 were assigned from the germline V gene (reference sequence) as LGHDT and YNNKEL. Amplification of TCR beta CDR3 regions was carried out from RNA transcripts. The first round of RT-PCR for the TCR CDR3 was performed with the HTBI primer set and the Qiagen OneStep RT-PCR kit. Libraries were constructed in a second round of multiplex PCR, after which size selection and purification were performed. Paired-end sequencing of the libraries was performed with 100 bp reads on an Illumina HiSeq2000. In the authors' own workflow: SOAPnuke was used to process the raw data, throwing out any read that contained adapters or uncalled bases, had a mean Phred below 15, or lacked an exact constant-primer or identifier match. COPE v1.2.5 was used to merge high-quality paired reads, and clonotypes were defined as unique nucleotide sequences. MiTCR v1.1 was used to align clonotypes to the IMGT TRBV, TRBD and TRBJ reference segments. Only V-J combinations with frequency above 0.0001, covering 99% to 99.2% of repertoires, were analysed. The TCS score was defined as F50 (clonal expansion) divided by E x V (chaos), with BLOSUM62-based TCRdist calculated between CDR3 peptides within each V-J. Welch's t-statistics and random forest reduced 500 to 650 V-J features to 10 to 15, which were used in a naive Bayes classifier (R e1071). The raw public data were reprocessed by TCRdb itself: fastp quality trimming at Q25, MiXCR clonotype calling, in-frame beta chains only. Every CDR3 protein is listed once, alongside the most common genes and DNA of its rows. The V and J calls reflect TCRdb's pipeline rather than the authors' work. Counted in this sample were 400,000 or so distinct CDR3 sequences; around 15% of them appeared once. Of the sample, around 27% falls within the top ten clones.

Moderately to severely active disease, a Clinical Activity Score of at least 3, a NOSPECS grade of at least 4, and a duration under 3 months were present in ophthalmopathy patients. Patients with uncontrolled infections, other autoimmune diseases, pregnancy or lactation were excluded. Diagnoses relied on clinical symptoms, serum thyroxine and TRAb, thyroid ultrasound and orbital computed tomography. PBMCs were separated from 7.5 to 10 ml of fresh peripheral blood using Ficoll-Paque density gradient centrifugation. Total RNA was extracted using Trizol reagent, and RNA quality was assessed on an Agilent 2100 Bioanalyzer. Ten or more counts support this clonotype. This clone's antigen is unknown. It has no much larger one-base neighbor in the sample; base qualities were not kept.

The TCR comes from a man between 50 and 59 years old with Graves' ophthalmopathy. The sample consisted of blood. This receptor chain uses TRBV3-1 and TRBJ2-1; no confident D gene assignment can be made. The CDR3 protein is CASSQIGHEQFF. The nucleotides read TGTGCCAGCAGCCAAATAGGGCATGAGCAGTTCTTC.